This T cell receptor beta chain came from a study of Ad26.COV2.S vaccination and SARS-CoV-2 variants. Study as a whole: Once or twice, 56 days apart, Ad26.COV2.S was delivered intramuscularly. Findings of the study overall: Similar non-spike TCR breadth was observed in recipients of vaccine and of placebo.

The repertoire was sequenced with immunoSEQ multiplex PCR; TCRdb's copy has only in-frame clones and lacks some. The sample includes a few hundred thousand clones, about nine tenths of them seen just once. For this clone: Its cognate antigen is unknown.

The trim removed 3 bases at V and 14 bases at J, leaving 10 bases unmatched. Germline CDR1 and CDR2: SGDLS and YYNGEE. This CDR3 contains 13 residues. Documented treatment: some 20 received Ad26.COV2.S at low or high dose, single or two shots; 5 received placebo; per-sample allocation not given. Samples were taken on day 63 after the first vaccine or placebo injection. Immunization relied on an Ad26 vector, which expressed Wuhan-strain SARS-CoV-2 spike. The receptor was derived from a person between 18 and 59 years old who received the Ad26.COV2.S COVID-19 vaccine or a placebo. The sequencing used peripheral blood, collected in a trial of Ad26.COV2.S vaccine versus placebo. J is TRBJ2-2 and V is TRBV9; 7 positions match TRBD1. The CDR3 sequence: CASSEGTVPDLFF. The CDR3 nucleotides read TGTGCCAGCAGCGAGGGGACAGTACCTGATCTGTTTTTT.